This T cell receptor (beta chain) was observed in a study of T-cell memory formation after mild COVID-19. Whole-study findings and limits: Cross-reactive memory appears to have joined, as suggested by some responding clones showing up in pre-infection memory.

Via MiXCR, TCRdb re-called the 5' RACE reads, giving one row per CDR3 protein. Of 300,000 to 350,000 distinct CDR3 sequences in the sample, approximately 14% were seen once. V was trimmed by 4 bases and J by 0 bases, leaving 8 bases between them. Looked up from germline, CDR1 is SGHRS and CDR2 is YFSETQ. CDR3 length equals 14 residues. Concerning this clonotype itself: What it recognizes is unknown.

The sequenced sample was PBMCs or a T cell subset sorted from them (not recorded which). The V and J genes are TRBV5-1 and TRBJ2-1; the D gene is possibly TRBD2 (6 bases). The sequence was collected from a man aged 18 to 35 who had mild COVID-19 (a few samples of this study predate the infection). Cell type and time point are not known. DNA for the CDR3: TGCGCCAGCAGCCCGGGGGACTCCTACAATGAGCAGTTCTTC. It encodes CASSPGDSYNEQFF.